Included here is one T cell receptor (beta chain) sequence, with context. The data derive from a study of blood T cell repertoires in COVID-19. Study-level background: Acute and convalescent COVID-19 samples came from the United States, Italy and Spain. PBMCs, B-cell-depleted T cells, or T cells provided the cDNA or gDNA that made up the material.

Produced via immunoSEQ multiplex PCR; TCRdb's table is partial and in-frame only. The sample has 450,000 or so clones; roughly 90% are singletons. The receptor's source is a man younger than 35 with COVID-19, enrolled during active disease. The sample comprised peripheral blood.

CDR3 loop: CSVGDQGSTGELFF. CDR3 bases: TGCAGCGTTGGGGATCAGGGATCCACCGGGGAGCTGTTTTTT. V usage is TRBV29-1 and J usage is TRBJ2-2, with D possibly being TRBD1 (5 bases). The V and J ends lost 4 bases and 4 bases respectively, with 13 bases between them. Per the germline V gene, CDR1 is SQVTM and CDR2 is ANQGSEA. CDR3 length: 14 amino acids.